The 28 T cell receptor beta chains given below trace back to one sample, sequenced in a study of T cell changes during pregnancy in multiple sclerosis. This table comes from immunoSEQ multiplex PCR, and its TCRdb copy is limited to in-frame clones, with some not included. This sample has approximately 99,000 clones, with roughly 92% found just once. The sample in question was peripheral blood, obtained after pregnancy. The receptors originated from a female donor with multiple sclerosis, enrolled in a pregnancy study.

The chain uses TRBV29-1 and TRBJ1-6; 7 bases map to TRBD1. Unmatched junction bases numbered 6, after V lost 4 bases and J lost 9 bases. Germline V CDR1 and CDR2: SQVTM, ANQGSEA. This CDR3 contains 13 residues. The CDR3 DNA reads TGCAGCGTTGCGACAGGGTTGAGTTCACCCCTCCACTTT. It yields the protein CSVATGLSSPLHF.

The rearrangement joins TRBV19 to TRBJ1-1; no definite D call. Germline loops: CDR1 LNHDA, CDR2 SQIVND (reference sequence). The CDR3 has 13 amino acids. Trimming took off 1 base at V and 2 bases at J, with 5 bases between the two ends. The CDR3 nucleotides are TGTGCCAGTAGTATAGTGGCCAACACTGAAGCTTTCTTT. Its protein product is CASSIVANTEAFF.

The CDR3 protein is CASSSPGQGIYEQYF. CDR3 nucleotide sequence: TGCGCCAGCAGCTCGCCTGGACAGGGCATCTACGAGCAGTACTTC. The rearrangement uses TRBV5-1 and TRBJ2-7, with TRBD1 identical over 8 bases. The ends lost 3 bases at V and 3 bases at J; junction bases unmatched: 8. Germline values: CDR1 SGHRS, CDR2 YFSETQ. The CDR3 runs to 15 residues.

About this clone: The conserved phenylalanine or tryptophan is not found at the CDR3 terminus, so this likely reflects a read error. No DNA is shown, since the ends of the CDR3 on it are uncertain; the CDR3 is the one TCRdb lists. This chain connects TRBV23-1 to TRBJ2-7; the table calls TRBD1, which could not be checked here. TRBV23-1 is an ORF for which the function is uncertain. From its first to its last residue, the CDR3 has 9 amino acids. The CDR3 is CASSQSTGN.

This clone was counted a single time. The chain has TRBV27 and TRBJ1-1, with D unclear. CDR3 size: 14 residues. The V gene's germline CDR1 is MNHEY and CDR2 SMNVEV (reference sequence). V was trimmed by 9 bases and J by 1 base, leaving 15 bases between them. As DNA, the CDR3 is TGTGCCAGTTACCATCGGCAGGCGAACACTGAAGCTTTCTTT. It translates to CASYHRQANTEAFF.

J is TRBJ1-1 and V is TRBV11-2; D is possibly TRBD1 (6 bases). Germline values: CDR1 SGHAT, CDR2 FQNNGV. The CDR3 is made up of 18 amino acids. V was clipped by 3 bases and J by 4 bases, with 24 bases between them. This CDR3 is CASSLWGQSAGRATEAFF. The CDR3 DNA is TGTGCCAGCAGCTTGTGGGGGCAGAGCGCAGGGAGGGCCACTGAAGCTTTCTTT. The full variable domain, in which reference TRBV11-2 and TRBJ1-1 provide the parts outside the CDR3, is EAGVAQSPRYKIIEKRQSVAFWCNPISGHATLYWYQQILGQGPKLLIQFQNNGVVDDSQLPKDRFSAERLKGVDSTLKIQPAKLEDSAVYLCASSLWGQSAGRATEAFFGQGTRLTVV.

The V gene is TRBV19, the J gene TRBJ2-1; TRBD2 aligns across 10 bases. With V trimmed by 2 bases and J by 4 bases, 5 bases remained unmatched. This CDR3 spans 16 amino acids. CDR1 is LNHDA and CDR2 is SQIVND in the germline V gene (reference sequence). The DNA of the CDR3 is TGTGCCAGTAGTATAAGGGTAGCGGGAGGTTACAATGAGCAGTTCTTC. It translates to CASSIRVAGGYNEQFF.

The rearrangement uses TRBV5-5 and TRBJ1-1; a weak D match, TRBD1 (5 bases). Germline values: CDR1 SGHKS, CDR2 YYEKEE (reference sequence). This CDR3 comprises 15 residues. V was pared by 0 bases and J by 4 bases, with 13 bases between. In DNA, the CDR3 is TGTGCCAGCAGCTTGGATGGCAGGGTGAGCACTGAAGCTTTCTTT. It codes for CASSLDGRVSTEAFF.

The rearrangement links TRBV19 to TRBJ2-1, with 7 bases identical to TRBD1. This CDR3 spans 14 amino acids. Germline V CDR1 and CDR2: LNHDA, SQIVND (reference sequence). Trimming took 6 bases from V and 5 from J; bases not matched to a gene: 7. CDR3 loop: CASRWTGSHNEQFF. The DNA for the CDR3 is TGTGCCAGTAGATGGACAGGATCTCACAATGAGCAGTTCTTC.

The V gene is TRBV18, the J gene TRBJ2-2, with 9 bases aligning to TRBD1. Germline loops: CDR1 KGHSH, CDR2 LQKENI. After removal of 3 bases from V and 3 bases from J, the junction contained 11 bases not matched to a gene. CDR3 length: 18 amino acids. CDR3 coding DNA: TGTGCCAGCTCACCTATGACTGGACAGGGGCTACACACCGGGGAGCTGTTTTTT. Translated, it gives CASSPMTGQGLHTGELFF. The full variable domain, rest sourced from reference TRBV18 and TRBJ2-2, is NAGVMQNPRHLVRRRGQEARLRCSPMKGHSHVYWYRQLPEEGLKFMVYLQKENIIDESGMPKERFSAEFPKEGPSILRIQQVVRGDSAAYFCASSPMTGQGLHTGELFFGEGSRLTVL.

The CDR3 sequence is CASSAGSLTEAFF. For the CDR3, the DNA is TGTGCCAGCAGTGCCGGTAGCTTAACTGAAGCTTTCTTT. The J gene is TRBJ1-1, the V gene TRBV6-1; no reliable D call. Germline V CDR1 and CDR2: MNHNS, SASEGT. CDR3 length equals 13 residues. With 4 bases removed from V and 5 bases from J, the gap between germline ends came to 11 bases.

The chain is built from TRBV25-1 and TRBJ2-3, with 8 bases identical to TRBD2. This CDR3 region has 15 residues. Trimming at V came to 1 base and at J to 6 bases, leaving 6 bases not matched to a gene. Germline loops: CDR1 MGHDK, CDR2 SYGVNS. CDR3 bases: TGTGCCAGCAGTGAATGGCTAGCGGGCTCCGATACGCAGTATTTT. Amino acids: CASSEWLAGSDTQYF.

CDR3 sequence (DNA): TGTGCCAGCAGGCCTAGGGGGCCCAACAATGAGCAGTTCTTC. Amino acid sequence: CASRPRGPNNEQFF. The gene calls are TRBV7-8 and TRBJ2-1, with 7 nucleotides matching TRBD1. CDR3 length: 14 amino acids. Germline CDR1 reads SGHVS; CDR2 reads FQNEAQ. Losses at the gene ends were 6 bases for V and 5 bases for J; bases not matched to a gene: 7.

The chain is built from TRBV5-4 and TRBJ2-2, with 9 bases identical to TRBD2. Per germline, CDR1 SGHNT and CDR2 YYREEE (reference sequence). The junction had 0 bases not matched to a gene; V was cut back by 2 bases and J by 4 bases. The CDR3 is made up of 14 amino acids. The CDR3 bases are TGTGCCAGCAGCTTAGCGGGAGGCACCGGGGAGCTGTTTTTT. Protein sequence: CASSLAGGTGELFF. Full variable domain (remainder filled in from reference TRBV5-4 and TRBJ2-2): ETGVTQSPTHLIKTRGQQVTLRCSSQSGHNTVSWYQQALGQGPQFIFQYYREEENGRGNFPPRFSGLQFPNYSSELNVNALELDDSALYLCASSLAGGTGELFFGEGSRLTVL.

The J gene is TRBJ1-4, the V gene TRBV18; TRBD1 matches 8 bases. With 3 bases clipped from V and 11 bases from J, the junction kept 8 bases outside the gene matches. Germline V CDR1 and CDR2: KGHSH, LQKENI. The CDR3 is 14 amino acids. The CDR3 nucleotides are TGTGCCAGCTCACCTGAGGACAGGGTGGGGAAACTGTTTTTT. This translates into CASSPEDRVGKLFF.

The V gene is TRBV4-2, the J gene TRBJ2-5; TRBD2 agrees at 12 bases. CDR3 length equals 17 residues. CDR1 is LGHNA and CDR2 is YNFKEQ in the germline V gene. V lost 3 bases and J lost 2; bases outside the gene matches: 7. The CDR3 region has the DNA TGTGCCAGCAGCCACTGGCTAGCGGGAGGGGATCAAGAGACCCAGTACTTC. Residues: CASSHWLAGGDQETQYF.

The rearrangement joins TRBV4-1 to TRBJ2-2; D may be TRBD1 (5 bases). The V and J ends lost 0 bases and 7 bases respectively, with 21 bases between them. From germline, CDR1 is MGHRA and CDR2 YSYEKL. CDR3 size: 18 residues. CDR3 sequence (DNA): TGCGCCAGCAGCCAAGATCTTACTGCTGTGCAGGGTCACGGGGAGCTGTTTTTT. It codes for CASSQDLTAVQGHGELFF.

V and J are TRBV5-5 and TRBJ2-3; 10 bases fit TRBD2. Unmatched junction bases numbered 6, after V lost 0 bases and J lost 5 bases. This CDR3 region has 16 residues. In germline, CDR1 is SGHKS, CDR2 YYEKEE (reference sequence). CDR3 in amino acids: CASSLAPSGSKDTQYF. The CDR3 DNA sequence: TGTGCCAGCAGCTTGGCGCCTAGCGGGAGTAAAGATACGCAGTATTTT.

This chain uses TRBV10-2 with TRBJ2-1; TRBD1 agrees at 10 bases. Looked up from germline, CDR1 is WSHSY and CDR2 is SAAADI. J lost 8 bases, V lost 4 bases, and 11 bases had no gene match. CDR3 length equals 16 residues. In nucleotides, the CDR3 is TGCGCCAGCAGTGGCCGGCGGGACAGGGGTATCCATGAGCAGTTCTTC. Its protein is CASSGRRDRGIHEQFF.

The rearrangement links TRBV5-1 to TRBJ2-7; a possible D gene is TRBD1 (6 bases). The length of the CDR3 is 13 residues. Trimming cost V 4 bases and J 7 bases, with 15 bases left between them. In germline, CDR1 is SGHRS, CDR2 YFSETQ. CDR3 amino acids: CASSPRTAGEQYF. The CDR3 DNA follows: TGCGCCAGCAGCCCTAGGACAGCTGGGGAGCAGTACTTC.

The chain carries TRBV9 and TRBJ2-1; 13 bases agree with TRBD2. Germline CDR1 and CDR2: SGDLS and YYNGEE. Losses at the gene ends were 7 bases for V and 7 bases for J; bases not matched to a gene: 5. The CDR3 totals 14 residues. Here the CDR3 DNA reads TGTGCCAGCCCGACTAGCGGGAGGAGGAATGAGCAGTTCTTC. Protein: CASPTSGRRNEQFF.

The chain joins TRBV19 to TRBJ1-5; no firm D call. V was trimmed by 4 bases and J by 0 bases, leaving 7 bases between them. Germline V gives CDR1 LNHDA, CDR2 SQIVND (reference sequence). The CDR3 runs to 14 residues. In DNA form, the CDR3 reads TGTGCCAGTAGTAAGGCGGTTAGCAATCAGCCCCAGCATTTT. Amino acids: CASSKAVSNQPQHF. Using reference TRBV19 and TRBJ1-5 for the parts outside the CDR3, the full variable domain is DGGITQSPKYLFRKEGQNVTLSCEQNLNHDAMYWYRQDPGQGLRLIYYSQIVNDFQKGDIAEGYSVSREKKESFPLTVTSAQKNPTAFYLCASSKAVSNQPQHFGDGTRLSIL.

The genes are TRBV19 and TRBJ2-7; perhaps TRBD2 as D (5 bases). With 3 bases removed from V and 0 bases from J, the gap between germline ends came to 12 bases. The CDR3 sequence is 15 residues long. Germline V lookup: CDR1 LNHDA, CDR2 SQIVND (reference sequence). CDR3 DNA: TGTGCCAGTAGTATGCTGGCGGGCCCCTCCTACGAGCAGTACTTC. It codes for CASSMLAGPSYEQYF. Full variable domain (outside the CDR3, taken from reference TRBV19 and TRBJ2-7): DGGITQSPKYLFRKEGQNVTLSCEQNLNHDAMYWYRQDPGQGLRLIYYSQIVNDFQKGDIAEGYSVSREKKESFPLTVTSAQKNPTAFYLCASSMLAGPSYEQYFGPGTRLTVT.

The rearrangement links TRBV5-4 to TRBJ2-5, with TRBD1 matching 7 bases. The CDR3 runs 15 residues. V lost 4 bases to trimming and J lost 5 bases; unmatched junction nucleotides: 11. Germline CDR1 is SGHNT and CDR2 is YYREEE (reference sequence). CDR3 nucleotide sequence: TGTGCCAGCAGCCTCCGACCAGGGGGTACGGAGACCCAGTACTTC. This encodes CASSLRPGGTETQYF.

The J gene is TRBJ1-1, the V gene TRBV19; unclear D gene. The ends were cut back, 6 bases at V and 4 bases at J, with 15 bases in the middle. The CDR3 contains 14 residues. Germline CDR1 LNHDA, CDR2 SQIVND (reference sequence). The CDR3 nucleotides read TGTGCCAGTAGATATCGGGGTGGACGCACTGAAGCTTTCTTT. It is translated as CASRYRGGRTEAFF.

The rearrangement links TRBV7-6 to TRBJ1-3; D may be TRBD1 (6 bases). The V gene lost 2 bases and the J gene lost 4 bases, with 9 bases spanning the gap. The CDR3 is 14 amino acids. Germline V gives CDR1 SGHVS, CDR2 FNYEAQ. CDR3 protein: CASSLRGSGNTIYF. The CDR3 DNA sequence: TGTGCCAGCAGCTTAAGGGGGTCGGGAAACACCATATATTTT.

Comments on this clone: The CDR3 does not close with the conserved phenylalanine or tryptophan, likely indicating a read error. The DNA is left out, because the CDR3 cannot be placed on it with certainty; the CDR3 is given as TCRdb lists it. This chain links TRBV5-4 with TRBJ2-7; the table's D gene call, TRBD2, was not cross checked with the DNA. Germline V CDR1 and CDR2: SGHNT, YYREEE (reference sequence). The CDR3 is 15 amino acids long, termini counted. CDR3 residues: CASSFQGGSTGLTLE.

This rearrangement joins TRBV29-1 to TRBJ1-2; tentatively, D is TRBD1 (5 bases). The CDR3 is 11 residues long. The V and J ends lost 7 bases and 8 bases respectively, with 14 bases between them. Looked up from germline, CDR1 is SQVTM and CDR2 is ANQGSEA. The CDR3 DNA sequence: TGCAGCGGCGATCAGGGTGTGGGCTACACCTTC. Translating gives CSGDQGVGYTF. Full variable domain (rest looked up from reference TRBV29-1 and TRBJ1-2): SAVISQKPSRDICQRGTSLTIQCQVDSQVTMMFWYRQQPGQSLTLIATANQGSEATYESGFVIDKFPISRPNLTFSTLTVSNMSPEDSSIYLCSGDQGVGYTFGSGTRLTVV.